The clone carrying this TCR beta chain came up once. This entry belongs to a study of blood T cell repertoires in COVID-19. Overall study: Spain, Italy and the United States supplied samples that represented acute and convalescent COVID-19. PBMCs, B-cell-depleted T cells, or T cells were the source of the cDNA or gDNA that made up the material.

Assay used: immunoSEQ multiplex PCR; TCRdb lists only in-frame clones, some missing. The sample holds about 160,000 clones, approximately 86% seen once. During active infection, Seattle patients enrolled and were then monitored through disease. V shed 5 bases, J shed 0 bases, and the junction held 4 bases outside the gene matches. The CDR3 runs to 15 residues. Germline lookup yields CDR1 SGHNT and CDR2 YENEEA. Sequenced material: peripheral blood. The sequence was obtained from a woman in her 40s with COVID-19, enrolled during active disease. The chain couples TRBV11-3 to TRBJ1-3; TRBD1 agrees at 7 bases. The CDR3 region is CASSPGGVSGNTIYF. The CDR3 DNA reads TGTGCCAGCAGCCCAGGGGGTGTCTCTGGAAACACCATATATTTT.